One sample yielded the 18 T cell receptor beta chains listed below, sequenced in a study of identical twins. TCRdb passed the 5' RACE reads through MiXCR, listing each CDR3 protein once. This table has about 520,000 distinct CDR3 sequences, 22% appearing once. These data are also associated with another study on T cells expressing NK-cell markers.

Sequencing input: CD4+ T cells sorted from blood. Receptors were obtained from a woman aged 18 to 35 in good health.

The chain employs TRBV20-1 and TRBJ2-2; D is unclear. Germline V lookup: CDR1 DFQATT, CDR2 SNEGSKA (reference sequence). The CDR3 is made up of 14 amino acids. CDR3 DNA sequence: TGCAGCACCGGACGGCTACCGAACACCGGGGAGCTGTTTTTT. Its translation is CSTGRLPNTGELFF.

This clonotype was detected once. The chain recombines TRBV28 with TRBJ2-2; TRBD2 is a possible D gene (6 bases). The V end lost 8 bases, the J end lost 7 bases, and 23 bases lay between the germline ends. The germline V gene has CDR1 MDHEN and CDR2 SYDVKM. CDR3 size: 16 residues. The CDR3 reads CASRGLRTDSGGELFF. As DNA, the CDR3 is TGTGCCAGCCGTGGACTAAGAACGGATTCGGGCGGGGAGCTGTTTTTT.

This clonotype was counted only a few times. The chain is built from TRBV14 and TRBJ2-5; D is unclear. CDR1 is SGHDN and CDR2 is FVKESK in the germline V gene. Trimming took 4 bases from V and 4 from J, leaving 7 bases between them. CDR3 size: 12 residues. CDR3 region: CASSRDVETQYF. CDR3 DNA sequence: TGTGCCAGCAGCCGGGATGTAGAGACCCAGTACTTC.

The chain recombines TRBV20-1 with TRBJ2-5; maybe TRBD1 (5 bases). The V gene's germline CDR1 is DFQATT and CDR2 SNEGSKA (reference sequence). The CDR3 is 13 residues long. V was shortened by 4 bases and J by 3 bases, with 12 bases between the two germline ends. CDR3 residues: CSAMSPGKETQYF. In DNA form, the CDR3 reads TGCAGTGCTATGTCGCCAGGGAAAGAGACCCAGTACTTC.

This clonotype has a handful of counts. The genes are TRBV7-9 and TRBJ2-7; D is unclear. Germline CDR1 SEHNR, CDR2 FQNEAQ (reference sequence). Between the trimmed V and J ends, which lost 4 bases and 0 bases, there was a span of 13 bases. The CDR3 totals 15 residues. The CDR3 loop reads CASSSALRTSYEQYF. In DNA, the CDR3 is TGTGCCAGCAGCTCGGCCCTTAGGACCTCCTACGAGCAGTACTTC.

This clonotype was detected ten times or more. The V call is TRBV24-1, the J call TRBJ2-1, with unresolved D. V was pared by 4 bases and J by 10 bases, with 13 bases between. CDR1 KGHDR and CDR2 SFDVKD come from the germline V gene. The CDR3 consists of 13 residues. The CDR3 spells CATSDRPLGEQFF. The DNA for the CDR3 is TGTGCCACCAGTGACCGGCCGCTCGGGGAGCAGTTCTTC.

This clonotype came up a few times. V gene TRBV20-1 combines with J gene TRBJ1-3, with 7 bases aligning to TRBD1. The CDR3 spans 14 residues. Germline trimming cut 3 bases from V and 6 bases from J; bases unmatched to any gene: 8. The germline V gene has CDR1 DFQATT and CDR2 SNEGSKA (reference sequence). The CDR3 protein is CSARMAGGVNTIYF. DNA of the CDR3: TGCAGTGCTAGGATGGCAGGGGGTGTAAACACCATATATTTT.

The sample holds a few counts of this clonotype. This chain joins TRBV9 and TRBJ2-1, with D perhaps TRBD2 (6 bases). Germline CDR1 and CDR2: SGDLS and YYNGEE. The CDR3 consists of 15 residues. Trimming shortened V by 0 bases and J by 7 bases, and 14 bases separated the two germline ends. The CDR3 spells CASSVAGGAWNEQFF. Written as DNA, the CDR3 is TGTGCCAGCAGCGTAGCTGGAGGGGCATGGAATGAGCAGTTCTTC.

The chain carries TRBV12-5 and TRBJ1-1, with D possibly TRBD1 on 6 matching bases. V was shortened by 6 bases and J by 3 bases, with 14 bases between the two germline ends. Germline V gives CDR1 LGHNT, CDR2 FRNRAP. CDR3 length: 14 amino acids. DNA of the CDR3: TGTGCTAGTGGGCTATATGGACAGTACACTGAAGCTTTCTTT. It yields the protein CASGLYGQYTEAFF.

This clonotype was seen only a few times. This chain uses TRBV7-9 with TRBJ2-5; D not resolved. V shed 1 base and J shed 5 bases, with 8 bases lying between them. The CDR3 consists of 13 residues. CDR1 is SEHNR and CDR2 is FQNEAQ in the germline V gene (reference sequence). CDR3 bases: TGTGCCAGCAGCTTAGTGGGGTTGGAGACCCAGTACTTC. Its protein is CASSLVGLETQYF.

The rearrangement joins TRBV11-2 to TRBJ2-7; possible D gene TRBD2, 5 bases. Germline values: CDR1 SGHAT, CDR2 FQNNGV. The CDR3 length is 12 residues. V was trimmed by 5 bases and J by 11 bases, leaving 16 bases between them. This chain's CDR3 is CASSQRAREKYF. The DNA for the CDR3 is TGTGCCAGCAGCCAGAGGGCGCGTGAGAAGTACTTC.

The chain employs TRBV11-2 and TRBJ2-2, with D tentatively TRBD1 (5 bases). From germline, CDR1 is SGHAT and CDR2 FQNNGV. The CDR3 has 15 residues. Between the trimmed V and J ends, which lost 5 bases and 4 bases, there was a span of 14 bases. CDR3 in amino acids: CASSLVVGPTGELFF. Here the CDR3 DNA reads TGTGCCAGCAGCCTAGTGGTGGGGCCCACCGGGGAGCTGTTTTTT. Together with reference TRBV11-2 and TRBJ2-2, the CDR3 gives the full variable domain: EAGVAQSPRYKIIEKRQSVAFWCNPISGHATLYWYQQILGQGPKLLIQFQNNGVVDDSQLPKDRFSAERLKGVDSTLKIQPAKLEDSAVYLCASSLVVGPTGELFFGEGSRLTVL.

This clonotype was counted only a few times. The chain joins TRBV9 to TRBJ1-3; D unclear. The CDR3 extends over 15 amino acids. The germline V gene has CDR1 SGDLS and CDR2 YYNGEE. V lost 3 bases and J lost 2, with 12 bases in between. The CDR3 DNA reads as TGTGCCAGCAGCGGCACATCAATGGCTGGAAACACCATATATTTT. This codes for CASSGTSMAGNTIYF.

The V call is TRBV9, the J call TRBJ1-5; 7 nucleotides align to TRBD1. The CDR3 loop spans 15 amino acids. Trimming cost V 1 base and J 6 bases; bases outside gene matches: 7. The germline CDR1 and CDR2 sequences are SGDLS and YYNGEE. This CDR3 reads CASSVQGERGQPQHF. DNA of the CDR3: TGTGCCAGCAGCGTACAGGGGGAAAGAGGTCAGCCCCAGCATTTT.

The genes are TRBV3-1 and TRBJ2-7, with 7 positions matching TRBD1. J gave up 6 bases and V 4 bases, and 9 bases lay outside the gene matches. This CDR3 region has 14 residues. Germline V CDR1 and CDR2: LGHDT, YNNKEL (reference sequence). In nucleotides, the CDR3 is TGTGCCAGCAGCCCATCGGGACAGACTTCCGAGCAGTACTTC. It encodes CASSPSGQTSEQYF.

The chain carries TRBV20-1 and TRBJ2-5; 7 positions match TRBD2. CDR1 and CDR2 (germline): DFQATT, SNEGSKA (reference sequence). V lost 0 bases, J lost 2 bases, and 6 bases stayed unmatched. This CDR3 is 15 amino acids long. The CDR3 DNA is TGCAGTGCTAGAGATCCTGGGAGGGGACAAGAGACCCAGTACTTC. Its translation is CSARDPGRGQETQYF.

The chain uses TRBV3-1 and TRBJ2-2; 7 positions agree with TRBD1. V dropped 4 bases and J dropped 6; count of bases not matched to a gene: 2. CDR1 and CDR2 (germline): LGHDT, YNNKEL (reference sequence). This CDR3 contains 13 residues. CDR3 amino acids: CASSLGTAGELFF. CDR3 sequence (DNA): TGTGCCAGCAGCCTCGGGACAGCCGGGGAGCTGTTTTTT.

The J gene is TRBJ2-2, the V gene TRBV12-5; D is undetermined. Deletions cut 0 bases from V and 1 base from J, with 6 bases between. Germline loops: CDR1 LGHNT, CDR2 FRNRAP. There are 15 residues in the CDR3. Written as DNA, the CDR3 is TGTGCTAGTGGTTTGGTAAGGCAGAACACCGGGGAGCTGTTTTTT. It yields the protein CASGLVRQNTGELFF.